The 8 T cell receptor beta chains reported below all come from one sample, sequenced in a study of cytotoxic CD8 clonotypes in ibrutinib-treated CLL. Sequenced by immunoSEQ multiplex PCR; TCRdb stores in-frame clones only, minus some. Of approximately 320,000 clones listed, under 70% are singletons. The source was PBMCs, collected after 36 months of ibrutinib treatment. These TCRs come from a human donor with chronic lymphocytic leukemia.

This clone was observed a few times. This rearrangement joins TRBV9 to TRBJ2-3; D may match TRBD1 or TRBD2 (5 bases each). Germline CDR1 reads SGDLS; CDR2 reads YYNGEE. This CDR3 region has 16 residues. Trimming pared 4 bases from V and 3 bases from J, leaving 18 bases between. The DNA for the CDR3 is TGTGCCAGCAGCTCCAGTAACTGGGACGCGACAGATACGCAGTATTTT. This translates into CASSSSNWDATDTQYF. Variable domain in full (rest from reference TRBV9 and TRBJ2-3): DSGVTQTPKHLITATGQRVTLRCSPRSGDLSVYWYQQSLDQGLQFLIQYYNGEERAKGNILERFSAQQFPDLHSELNLSSLELGDSALYFCASSSSNWDATDTQYFGPGTRLTVL.

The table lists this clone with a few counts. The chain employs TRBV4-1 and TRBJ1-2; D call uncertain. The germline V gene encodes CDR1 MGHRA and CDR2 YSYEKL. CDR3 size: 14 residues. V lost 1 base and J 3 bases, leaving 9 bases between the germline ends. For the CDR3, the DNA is TGCGCCAGCAGCCAAGTCGCTATTTACTATGGCTACACCTTC. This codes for CASSQVAIYYGYTF.

The CDR3 nucleotides are TGCGCCAGCACCCCGGGGGGGTGGCACAATGAGCAGTTCTTC. This sequence encodes CASTPGGWHNEQFF. The J gene is TRBJ2-1, the V gene TRBV5-1, with 8 bases fitting TRBD2. Germline V lookup: CDR1 SGHRS, CDR2 YFSETQ. CDR3 size: 14 residues. Trimming cost V 6 bases and J 5 bases; bases outside gene matches: 7. Supplemented by reference TRBV5-1 and TRBJ2-1, the full variable domain reads KAGVTQTPRYLIKTRGQQVTLSCSPISGHRSVSWYQQTPGQGLQFLFEYFSETQRNKGNFPGRFSGRQFSNSRSEMNVSTLELGDSALYLCASTPGGWHNEQFFGPGTRLTVL.

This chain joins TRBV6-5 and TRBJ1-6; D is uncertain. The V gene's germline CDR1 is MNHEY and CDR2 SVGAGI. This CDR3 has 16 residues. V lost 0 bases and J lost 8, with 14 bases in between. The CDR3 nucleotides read TGTGCCAGCAGTTACTCGATCCGGGGAGTACATTCACCCCTCCACTTT. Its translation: CASSYSIRGVHSPLHF.

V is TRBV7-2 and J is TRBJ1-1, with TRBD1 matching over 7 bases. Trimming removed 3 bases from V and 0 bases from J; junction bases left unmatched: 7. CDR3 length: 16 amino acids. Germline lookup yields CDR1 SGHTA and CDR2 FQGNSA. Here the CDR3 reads CASSLLTGLMNTEAFF. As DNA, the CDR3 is TGTGCCAGCAGCTTGCTGACAGGGCTCATGAACACTGAAGCTTTCTTT.

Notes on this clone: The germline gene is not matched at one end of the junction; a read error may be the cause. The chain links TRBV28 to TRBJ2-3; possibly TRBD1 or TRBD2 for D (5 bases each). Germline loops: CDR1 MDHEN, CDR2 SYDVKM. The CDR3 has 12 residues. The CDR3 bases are TGTGCCAGCAGACACCCGGGACGTCCTTTCCTTTTT. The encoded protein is CASRHPGRPFLF.

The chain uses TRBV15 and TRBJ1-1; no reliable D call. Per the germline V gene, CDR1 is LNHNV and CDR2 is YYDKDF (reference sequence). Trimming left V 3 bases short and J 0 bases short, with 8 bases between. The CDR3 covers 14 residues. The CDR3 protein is CATSSGRMNTEAFF. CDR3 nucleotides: TGTGCCACCAGCAGCGGACGGATGAACACTGAAGCTTTCTTT.

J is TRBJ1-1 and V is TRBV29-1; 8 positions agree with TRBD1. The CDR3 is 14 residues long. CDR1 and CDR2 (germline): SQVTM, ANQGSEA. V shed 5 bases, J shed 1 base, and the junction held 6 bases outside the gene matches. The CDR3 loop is CSVMDRARNTEAFF. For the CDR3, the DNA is TGCAGCGTTATGGACAGGGCGAGGAACACTGAAGCTTTCTTT. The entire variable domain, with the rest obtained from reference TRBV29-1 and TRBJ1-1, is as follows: SAVISQKPSRDICQRGTSLTIQCQVDSQVTMMFWYRQQPGQSLTLIATANQGSEATYESGFVIDKFPISRPNLTFSTLTVSNMSPEDSSIYLCSVMDRARNTEAFFGQGTRLTVV.